This TCR beta chain was documented in a study of cytomegalovirus exposure and HLA in healthy donors. V lost 6 bases and J lost 1; bases outside the gene matches: 2. Germline CDR1 reads LNHDA; CDR2 reads SQIVND (reference sequence). The CDR3 contains 14 residues. Libraries were prepared by immunoSEQ multiplex PCR; TCRdb keeps only in-frame clonotypes and omits some of them. Here the sample spans 160,000 or so clones, 88% being singletons. Input material: PBMCs. V gene TRBV19 combines with J gene TRBJ1-4; TRBD1 matches 7 bases. The sequence derives from a man aged 18 to 29 in good health and CMV-seronegative. The CDR3 nucleotides read TGTGCCAGTAGCAGACAGGGAACTAATGAAAAACTGTTTTTT. Encoded protein: CASSRQGTNEKLFF.